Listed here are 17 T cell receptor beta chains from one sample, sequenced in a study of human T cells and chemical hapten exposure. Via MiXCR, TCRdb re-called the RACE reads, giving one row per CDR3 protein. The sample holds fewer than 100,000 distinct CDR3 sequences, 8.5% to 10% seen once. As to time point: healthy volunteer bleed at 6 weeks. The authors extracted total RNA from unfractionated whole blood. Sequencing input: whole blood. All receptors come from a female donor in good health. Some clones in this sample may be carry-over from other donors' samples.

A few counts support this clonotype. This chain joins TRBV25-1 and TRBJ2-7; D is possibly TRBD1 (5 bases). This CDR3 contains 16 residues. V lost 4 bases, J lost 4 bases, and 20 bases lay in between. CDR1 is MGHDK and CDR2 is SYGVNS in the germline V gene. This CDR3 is CASSGKTVHKNYEQYF. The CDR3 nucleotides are TGTGCCAGCAGTGGCAAGACAGTTCACAAGAATTACGAGCAGTACTTC.

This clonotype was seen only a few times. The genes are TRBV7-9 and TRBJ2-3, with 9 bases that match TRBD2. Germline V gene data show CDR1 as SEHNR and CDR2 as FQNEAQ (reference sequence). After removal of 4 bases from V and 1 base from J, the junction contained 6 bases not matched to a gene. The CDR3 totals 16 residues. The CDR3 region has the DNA TGTGCCAGCAGCTCGCTCCCTAGCGGGGGCACAGATACGCAGTATTTT. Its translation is CASSSLPSGGTDTQYF.

The CDR3 is CASSTHRDSTEAFF. The DNA for the CDR3 is TGTGCCAGCAGTACACACAGGGATAGCACTGAAGCTTTCTTT. The chain couples TRBV12-3 or TRBV12-4 to TRBJ1-1, with a tentative D call TRBD1 (6 bases). This CDR3 spans 14 amino acids. Trimming took off 5 bases at V and 4 bases at J, with 14 bases between the two ends.

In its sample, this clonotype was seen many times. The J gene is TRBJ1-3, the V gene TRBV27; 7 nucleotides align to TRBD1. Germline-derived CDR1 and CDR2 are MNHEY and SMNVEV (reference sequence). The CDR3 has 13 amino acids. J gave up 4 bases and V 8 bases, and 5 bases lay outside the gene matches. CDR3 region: CASSTGPGNTIYF. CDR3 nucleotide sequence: TGTGCCAGCTCGACAGGGCCCGGAAACACCATATATTTT.

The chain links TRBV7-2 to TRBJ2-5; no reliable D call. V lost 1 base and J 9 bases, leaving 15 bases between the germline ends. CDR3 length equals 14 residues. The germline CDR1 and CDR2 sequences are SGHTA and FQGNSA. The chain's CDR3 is CASSLEGGPRAQYF. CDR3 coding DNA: TGTGCCAGCAGCTTAGAGGGTGGGCCCCGGGCCCAGTACTTC.

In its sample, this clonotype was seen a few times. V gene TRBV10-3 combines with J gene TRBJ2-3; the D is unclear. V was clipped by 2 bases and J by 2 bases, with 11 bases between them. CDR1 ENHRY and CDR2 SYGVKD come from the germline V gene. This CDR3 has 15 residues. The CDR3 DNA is TGTGCCATCAGTGAGGGTTATCGGATCACAGATACGCAGTATTTT. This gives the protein CAISEGYRITDTQYF.

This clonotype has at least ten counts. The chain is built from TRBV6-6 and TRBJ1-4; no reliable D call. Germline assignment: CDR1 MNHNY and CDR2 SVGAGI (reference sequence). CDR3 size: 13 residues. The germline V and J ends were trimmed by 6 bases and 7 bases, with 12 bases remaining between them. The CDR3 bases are TGTGCCAGCAGCAATGGGGATTTTGAAAAACTGTTTTTT. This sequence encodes CASSNGDFEKLFF.

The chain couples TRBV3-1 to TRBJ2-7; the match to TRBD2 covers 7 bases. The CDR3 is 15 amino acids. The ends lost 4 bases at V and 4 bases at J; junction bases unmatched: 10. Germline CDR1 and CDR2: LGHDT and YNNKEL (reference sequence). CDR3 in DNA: TGTGCCAGCAGCCCCGACCTCAAGCGGGGTTACGAGCAGTACTTC. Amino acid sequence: CASSPDLKRGYEQYF.

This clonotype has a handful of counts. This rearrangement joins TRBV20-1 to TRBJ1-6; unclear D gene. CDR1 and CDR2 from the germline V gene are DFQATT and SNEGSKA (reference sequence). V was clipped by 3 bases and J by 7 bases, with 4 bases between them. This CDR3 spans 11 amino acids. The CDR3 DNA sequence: TGCAGTGCTAGTAAAAATTCACCCCTCCACTTT. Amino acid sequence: CSASKNSPLHF.

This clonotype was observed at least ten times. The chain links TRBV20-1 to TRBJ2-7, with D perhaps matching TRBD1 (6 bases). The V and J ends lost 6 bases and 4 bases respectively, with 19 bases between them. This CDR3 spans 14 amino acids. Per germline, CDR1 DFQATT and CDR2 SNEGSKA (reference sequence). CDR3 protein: CSASPPEGEYEQYF. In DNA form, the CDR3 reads TGCAGTGCCTCCCCCCCTGAGGGGGAGTACGAGCAGTACTTC.

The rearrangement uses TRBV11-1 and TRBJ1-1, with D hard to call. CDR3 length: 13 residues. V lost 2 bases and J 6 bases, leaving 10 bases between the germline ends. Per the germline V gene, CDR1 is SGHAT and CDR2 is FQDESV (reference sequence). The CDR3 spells CASSLTPGSEAFF. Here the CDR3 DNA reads TGTGCCAGCAGCTTAACCCCCGGGTCTGAAGCTTTCTTT.

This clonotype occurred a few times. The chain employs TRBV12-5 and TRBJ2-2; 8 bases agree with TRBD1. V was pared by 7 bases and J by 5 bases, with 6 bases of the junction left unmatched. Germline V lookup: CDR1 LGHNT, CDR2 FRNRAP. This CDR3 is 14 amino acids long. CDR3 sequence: CASARDRRTGELFF. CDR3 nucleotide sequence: TGTGCTAGTGCCCGGGACAGGAGGACCGGGGAGCTGTTTTTT.

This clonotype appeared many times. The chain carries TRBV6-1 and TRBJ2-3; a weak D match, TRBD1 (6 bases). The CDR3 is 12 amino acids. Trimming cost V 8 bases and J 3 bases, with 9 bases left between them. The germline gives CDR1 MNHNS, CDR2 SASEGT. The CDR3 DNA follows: TGTGCCAGCGGGGGACAAACAGATACGCAGTATTTT. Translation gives CASGGQTDTQYF.

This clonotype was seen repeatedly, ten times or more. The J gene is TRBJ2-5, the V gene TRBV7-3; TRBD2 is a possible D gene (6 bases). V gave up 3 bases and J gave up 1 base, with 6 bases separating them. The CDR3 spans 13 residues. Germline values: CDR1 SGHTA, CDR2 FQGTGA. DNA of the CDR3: TGTGCCAGCAGCTTGGGGGGCCAAGAGACCCAGTACTTC. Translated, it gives CASSLGGQETQYF.

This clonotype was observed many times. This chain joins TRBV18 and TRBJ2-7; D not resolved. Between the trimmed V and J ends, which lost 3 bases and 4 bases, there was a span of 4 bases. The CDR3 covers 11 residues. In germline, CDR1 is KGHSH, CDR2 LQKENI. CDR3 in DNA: TGTGCCAGCTCACCCCAGTACGAGCAGTACTTC. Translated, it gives CASSPQYEQYF. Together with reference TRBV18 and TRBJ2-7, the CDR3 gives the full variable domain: NAGVMQNPRHLVRRRGQEARLRCSPMKGHSHVYWYRQLPEEGLKFMVYLQKENIIDESGMPKERFSAEFPKEGPSILRIQQVVRGDSAAYFCASSPQYEQYFGPGTRLTVT.

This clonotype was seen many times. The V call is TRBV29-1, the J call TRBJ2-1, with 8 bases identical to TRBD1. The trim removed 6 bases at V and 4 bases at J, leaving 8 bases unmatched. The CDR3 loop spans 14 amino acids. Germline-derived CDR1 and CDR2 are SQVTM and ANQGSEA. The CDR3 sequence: CSVDGQGAYNEQFF. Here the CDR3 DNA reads TGCAGCGTCGACGGACAGGGAGCGTACAATGAGCAGTTCTTC.

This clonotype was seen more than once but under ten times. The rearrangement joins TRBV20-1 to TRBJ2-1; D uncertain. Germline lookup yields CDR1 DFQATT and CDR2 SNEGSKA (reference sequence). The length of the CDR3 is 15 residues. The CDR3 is CSPTRALASYNEQFF. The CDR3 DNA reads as TGCAGCCCAACCCGAGCACTGGCATCCTACAATGAGCAGTTCTTC.